Below, 20 T cell receptor beta chains from the same sample are listed, as sequenced in a study of blood T cell repertoires in COVID-19. Libraries were prepared by immunoSEQ multiplex PCR; TCRdb keeps only in-frame clonotypes and omits some of them. Of 70,000 or so clones in the sample, about four fifths were seen once. The sample consisted of peripheral blood. These receptors all come from a human donor in a cohort sampled during active COVID-19.

This chain connects TRBV11-2 to TRBJ1-1; TRBD1 agrees at 7 bases. V gave up 5 bases and J gave up 6 bases; unmatched junction bases: 9. CDR1 is SGHAT, CDR2 FQNNGV, per germline. This CDR3 is built from 14 residues. The CDR3 sequence: CASSRRQGSAEAFF. CDR3 in DNA: TGTGCCAGCAGCCGTAGACAGGGTAGCGCTGAAGCTTTCTTT.

The J gene is TRBJ1-1, the V gene TRBV21-1; TRBD1, as called in the table, went unchecked against the DNA. TRBV21-1 is termed a pseudogene. CDR3 length: 17 residues. The CDR3 nucleotides read TGTGCCAGCAGCAAAGTGCTCTGGGGACAGGGTTGGACTGAAGCTTTCTTT. It specifies CASSKVLWGQGWTEAFF.

The chain has TRBV5-1 and TRBJ1-1, with D uncertain. V was pared by 2 bases and J by 1 base, with 6 bases between. The CDR3 totals 13 residues. The germline CDR1 and CDR2 sequences are SGHRS and YFSETQ. In DNA form, the CDR3 reads TGCGCCAGCAGCTTTCAGGAGAACACTGAAGCTTTCTTT. Translating gives CASSFQENTEAFF. Variable domain in full (rest from reference TRBV5-1 and TRBJ1-1): KAGVTQTPRYLIKTRGQQVTLSCSPISGHRSVSWYQQTPGQGLQFLFEYFSETQRNKGNFPGRFSGRQFSNSRSEMNVSTLELGDSALYLCASSFQENTEAFFGQGTRLTVV.

The V call is TRBV2, the J call TRBJ1-5, with D unclear. The CDR3 loop spans 14 amino acids. The V and J ends lost 8 bases and 3 bases respectively, with 14 bases between them. Germline lookup yields CDR1 SNHLY and CDR2 FYNNEI. For the CDR3, the DNA is TGTGCCAGCCTCTCGAGCGGCTACAATCAGCCCCAGCATTTT. It encodes CASLSSGYNQPQHF. Complete variable domain (other parts from reference TRBV2 and TRBJ1-5): EPEVTQTPSHQVTQMGQEVILRCVPISNHLYFYWYRQILGQKVEFLVSFYNNEISEKSEIFDDQFSVERPDGSNFTLKIRSTKLEDSAMYFCASLSSGYNQPQHFGDGTRLSIL.

V is TRBV5-1 and J is TRBJ2-7; maybe TRBD2 (6 bases). Germline V gene sequence: CDR1 SGHRS, CDR2 YFSETQ. V dropped 5 bases and J dropped 7 bases, with 13 bases sitting between them. The CDR3 is 12 amino acids. The CDR3 region is CASRLDSGEQYF. DNA of the CDR3: TGCGCCAGCAGGCTTGACAGCGGGGAGCAGTACTTC.

The rearrangement links TRBV5-4 to TRBJ1-1; D possibly corresponds to TRBD1 (6 bases). The CDR3 has 15 amino acids. Trimming removed 4 bases from V and 7 bases from J, with 20 bases in between. Germline CDR1 and CDR2: SGHNT and YYREEE (reference sequence). CDR3 bases: TGTGCCAGCAGCGGCACAGGGAATCCACCCATTGAAGCTTTCTTT. Encoded protein: CASSGTGNPPIEAFF.

This chain uses TRBV18 with TRBJ1-5; tentative D call: TRBD1 (6 bases). Between the trimmed V and J ends, which lost 3 bases and 5 bases, there was a span of 14 bases. The CDR3 consists of 15 residues. Germline V gene sequence: CDR1 KGHSH, CDR2 LQKENI. The CDR3 nucleotides read TGTGCCAGCTCACCCGCATTCAGGGGTGATCAGCCCCAGCATTTT. Protein sequence: CASSPAFRGDQPQHF.

This chain links TRBV5-8 with TRBJ2-7; TRBD1 matches 7 bases. The length of the CDR3 is 15 residues. The germline V gene encodes CDR1 SGHTS and CDR2 YDEGEE. V gave up 4 bases and J gave up 5 bases; unmatched junction bases: 12. The CDR3 loop is CASSPGTVPSNEQYF. In DNA, the CDR3 is TGTGCCAGCAGCCCGGGGACAGTCCCGAGCAACGAGCAGTACTTC.

V and J are TRBV9 and TRBJ1-6; 7 bases agree with TRBD1. The V gene's germline CDR1 is SGDLS and CDR2 YYNGEE. This CDR3 region has 15 residues. J gave up 5 bases and V 0 bases, and 2 bases lay outside the gene matches. The CDR3 DNA is TGTGCCAGCAGCGTAGGGGGACAGCATAATTCACCCCTCCACTTT. The encoded protein is CASSVGGQHNSPLHF.

Regarding this clone: The junction differs from germline at one of its ends, possibly a read error. The rearrangement uses TRBV7-7 and TRBJ1-4; D uncertain. The CDR3 runs 13 residues. Germline CDR1 is SSHAT and CDR2 is FNYEAQ (reference sequence). This CDR3 reads CASRASTNEKLFF. The CDR3 bases are TGTGCTAGCAGAGCGAGTACTAATGAAAAACTGTTTTTT. The full variable domain, with the rest looked up from reference TRBV7-7 and TRBJ1-4, is GAGVSQSPRYKVTKRGQDVTLRCDPISSHATLYWYQQALGQGPEFLTYFNYEAQPDKSGLPSDRFSAERPEGSISTLTIQRTEQRDSAMYRCASRASTNEKLFFGSGTQLSVL.

V is TRBV6-5 and J is TRBJ2-7; a possible D gene is TRBD2 (6 bases). Trimming removed 7 bases at V and 2 bases at J, with 9 bases between. CDR1 MNHEY and CDR2 SVGAGI come from the germline V gene. This CDR3 region has 12 residues. CDR3 sequence reads: CASTAGTYEQYF. The CDR3 nucleotides are TGTGCCAGCACCGCGGGAACCTACGAGCAGTACTTC.

The genes are TRBV6-5 and TRBJ1-5, with D possibly matching TRBD1 (6 bases). The CDR3 consists of 13 residues. The ends were cut back, 6 bases at V and 6 bases at J, with 12 bases in the middle. CDR1 and CDR2 (germline): MNHEY, SVGAGI. CDR3 in DNA: TGTGCCAGCAGCGATGGGGGCAGTCAGCCCCAGCATTTT. Its translation is CASSDGGSQPQHF.

This clone has only a few counts. Other DNA variants within this sample encode the same CDR3. The J gene is TRBJ2-3, the V gene TRBV7-9, with a tentative D call TRBD1 (5 bases). The germline CDR1 and CDR2 sequences are SEHNR and FQNEAQ (reference sequence). This CDR3 has 14 residues. V gave up 5 bases and J gave up 0 bases, with 9 bases separating them. The CDR3 nucleotides read TGTGCCAGCAGCCTCCAGGGAAGCACAGATACGCAGTATTTT. This encodes CASSLQGSTDTQYF.

The chain combines TRBV6-6 with TRBJ2-7, with TRBD1 as a possible D gene (5 bases). The CDR3 runs to 15 residues. Trimming removed 0 bases at V and 1 base at J, with 10 bases between. Germline CDR1 MNHNY, CDR2 SVGAGI (reference sequence). The CDR3 nucleotides are TGTGCCAGCAGTTACTCGATACAGGCTTCCTACGAGCAGTACTTC. Its protein is CASSYSIQASYEQYF.

This chain uses TRBV6-5 with TRBJ1-3; D call uncertain. Germline V lookup: CDR1 MNHEY, CDR2 SVGAGI. This CDR3 has 15 amino acids. The V end was cut by 6 bases, the J end by 6 bases, with 18 bases between. This CDR3 reads CASRRDRLPLNTIYF. In DNA, the CDR3 is TGTGCCAGCAGACGAGATCGCCTCCCCTTAAACACCATATATTTT.

The rearrangement links TRBV2 to TRBJ1-2; D may be TRBD1 (6 bases). Trimming stripped 4 bases from V and 8 bases from J, with 8 bases between. This CDR3 is built from 11 residues. The germline V gene encodes CDR1 SNHLY and CDR2 FYNNEI. The CDR3 loop is CASSATGGYTF. In nucleotides, the CDR3 is TGTGCCAGCAGTGCAACAGGGGGCTACACCTTC.

The rearrangement links TRBV9 to TRBJ2-3; 12 bases align to TRBD2. The V gene's germline CDR1 is SGDLS and CDR2 YYNGEE. The CDR3 loop spans 19 amino acids. The junction had 11 bases not matched to a gene; V was cut back by 3 bases and J by 0 bases. CDR3 protein: CASSGDGRLAGASTDTQYF. The CDR3 nucleotides are TGTGCCAGCAGCGGGGATGGGAGACTAGCGGGGGCAAGCACAGATACGCAGTATTTT.

A single count supports this clone. V gene TRBV5-4 combines with J gene TRBJ1-4; D is perhaps TRBD1 (5 bases). CDR1 is SGHNT, CDR2 YYREEE, per germline (reference sequence). V lost 6 bases and J 4 bases, leaving 19 bases between the germline ends. The CDR3 has 16 amino acids. DNA of the CDR3: TGTGCCAGCACCCCCGGACACGGGGGAGGTAATGAAAAACTGTTTTTT. This gives the protein CASTPGHGGGNEKLFF.

The gene calls are TRBV19 and TRBJ1-2; no clear D gene. V was trimmed by 6 bases and J by 5 bases, leaving 7 bases between them. From germline, CDR1 is LNHDA and CDR2 SQIVND (reference sequence). The CDR3 totals 11 residues. CDR3 sequence: CASREGYGYTF. CDR3 bases: TGTGCCAGTAGAGAGGGTTATGGCTACACCTTC.

This chain links TRBV6-6 with TRBJ2-5; D ambiguous. Per germline, CDR1 MNHNY and CDR2 SVGAGI (reference sequence). The CDR3 has 12 amino acids. Trimming cost V 4 bases and J 7 bases, with 10 bases left between them. The CDR3: CASSSTIGTQYF. The CDR3 DNA sequence: TGTGCCAGCAGTTCTACTATTGGGACCCAGTACTTC.